Listed here are 12 T cell receptor beta chains from one sample, sequenced in a study of T cells in Graves' hyperthyroidism and ophthalmopathy. Amplified TCR beta CDR3 regions came from RNA transcripts. The HTBI set primed first-round TCR CDR3 RT-PCR. A single record per CDR3 protein comes from TCRdb applying MiXCR to the multiplex PCR reads. Altogether some 740,000 distinct CDR3 sequences are present, approximately 14% being singletons, with the ten largest covering about 10%. Sequenced sample: blood. These receptor sequences come from a woman aged 18 to 35 with Graves' hyperthyroidism.

This clonotype has a count of ten or more. The genes are TRBV3-2 and TRBJ2-5. TRBV3-2 is termed a pseudogene. The CDR3 consists of 13 residues. The chain's CDR3 is CASSLNEQETQYF. CDR3 nucleotides: TGTGCCAGCAGCTTGAACGAGCAAGAGACCCAGTACTTC.

This clonotype has at least ten counts. V gene TRBV28 combines with J gene TRBJ2-2; the D is unclear. This CDR3 comprises 13 residues. The ends were cut back, 8 bases at V and 4 bases at J, with 11 bases in the middle. Germline V lookup: CDR1 MDHEN, CDR2 SYDVKM. The CDR3 DNA follows: TGTGCCAGCTTGGGTCAGACCACCGGGGAGCTGTTTTTT. It encodes CASLGQTTGELFF. The whole variable domain, filled in from reference TRBV28 and TRBJ2-2, reads DVKVTQSSRYLVKRTGEKVFLECVQDMDHENMFWYRQDPGLGLRLIYFSYDVKMKEKGDIPEGYSVSREKKERFSLILESASTNQTSMYLCASLGQTTGELFFGEGSRLTVL.

This clonotype has just a few counts. V and J are TRBV9 and TRBJ2-5, with 10 bases identical to TRBD2. This CDR3 is 16 amino acids long. The V gene's germline CDR1 is SGDLS and CDR2 YYNGEE. V lost 0 bases, J lost 1 base, and 3 bases stayed unmatched. In nucleotides, the CDR3 is TGTGCCAGCAGCGTAGTTCCTAGCGGGAGCCAAGAGACCCAGTACTTC. This sequence encodes CASSVVPSGSQETQYF.

The chain combines TRBV6-2 or TRBV6-3 with TRBJ2-3, with 7 bases aligning to TRBD2. Losses at the gene ends were 5 bases for V and 4 bases for J; bases not matched to a gene: 9. The CDR3 is made up of 15 amino acids. The germline V gene has CDR1 MNHEY and CDR2 SVGEGT. This CDR3 is CASSPWAGDSDTQYF. The CDR3, as DNA: TGTGCCAGCAGTCCCTGGGCGGGAGATTCAGATACGCAGTATTTT.

This clonotype showed up just once. V usage is TRBV13 and J usage is TRBJ2-7, with D possibly matching TRBD2 (6 bases). Trimming removed 5 bases at V and 3 bases at J, with 20 bases between. This CDR3 region has 16 residues. CDR1 PRHDT and CDR2 FYEKMQ come from the germline V gene (reference sequence). The CDR3 protein is CASSETPGLGDYEQYF. The CDR3 DNA reads TGTGCCAGCAGCGAAACGCCGGGACTCGGGGACTACGAGCAGTACTTC.

The CDR3 is CASSQDNFVPLVGEQYF. DNA of the CDR3: TGTGCCAGCAGCCAAGATAATTTCGTCCCCTTAGTGGGCGAGCAGTACTTC. The gene calls are TRBV3-1 and TRBJ2-7; D unclear. The CDR3 totals 17 residues. Germline V lookup: CDR1 LGHDT, CDR2 YNNKEL (reference sequence). The ends were cut back, 0 bases at V and 6 bases at J, with 21 bases in the middle.

The J gene is TRBJ2-7, the V gene TRBV28; weak D call: TRBD2 (7 bases). This CDR3 has 14 amino acids. Germline CDR1 is MDHEN and CDR2 is SYDVKM. Deletions cut 8 bases from V and 3 bases from J, with 17 bases between. CDR3 amino acids: CASGGRGFSYEQYF. The CDR3 nucleotides are TGTGCCAGCGGGGGGCGGGGGTTTAGCTACGAGCAGTACTTC.

V and J are TRBV7-2 and TRBJ1-1, with D possibly being TRBD1 (5 bases). The CDR3 spans 15 residues. V lost 6 bases and J lost 4, with 18 bases in between. CDR1 SGHTA and CDR2 FQGNSA come from the germline V gene. CDR3: CASSPGPWRGTEAFF. CDR3 nucleotide sequence: TGTGCCAGCAGTCCGGGTCCGTGGAGGGGCACTGAAGCTTTCTTT.

The V and J genes are TRBV6-2 or TRBV6-3 and TRBJ2-7; D remains ambiguous. V lost 5 bases and J 1 base, leaving 21 bases between the germline ends. CDR1 is MNHEY and CDR2 is SVGEGT in the germline V gene. This CDR3 comprises 17 residues. The DNA for the CDR3 is TGTGCCAGCAGTGACACTCTCGGCACCTCTCAGTCCTACGAGCAGTACTTC. Protein: CASSDTLGTSQSYEQYF.

CDR3 DNA: TGCAGCGTTGTACAGGATCGTGGCTACACCTTC. Translation: CSVVQDRGYTF. J is TRBJ1-2 and V is TRBV29-1; perhaps TRBD1 as D (5 bases). Trimming removed 4 bases at V and 7 bases at J, with 10 bases between. CDR1 and CDR2 (germline): SQVTM, ANQGSEA. The length of the CDR3 is 11 residues.

The chain combines TRBV4-3 with TRBJ2-5; D is possibly TRBD2 (7 bases). CDR1 is LGHNA, CDR2 YSLEER, per germline. CDR3 length: 18 residues. The V end lost 3 bases, the J end lost 7 bases, and 27 bases lay between the germline ends. The CDR3 DNA is TGCGCCAGCAGCCAGCTAGTTACCCAAGGACTAGGAGGGGGGACCCAGTACTTC. This translates into CASSQLVTQGLGGGTQYF.

This sequence joins TRBV7-9 and TRBJ2-2; a possible D gene is TRBD2 (5 bases). Germline V gene lookup returns CDR1 SEHNR and CDR2 FQNEAQ (reference sequence). This CDR3 comprises 17 residues. V was shortened by 3 bases and J by 0 bases, with 14 bases between the two germline ends. CDR3 coding DNA: TGTGCCAGCAGCTTCGGGGAGTTCCCCTCGAACACCGGGGAGCTGTTTTTT. It specifies CASSFGEFPSNTGELFF.